This T cell receptor beta chain came from a study of T-cell memory formation after mild COVID-19. Study-wide context: The TCR clusters were mostly specific to one donor. Study conclusions and caveats: Within pre-infection memory, some responding clones were found, suggesting cross-reactive memory joined.

This clonotype was counted a few times. Antigen: not known. CDR3 size: 14 residues. V trimming: 3 bases; J trimming: 3 bases; junction bases outside the gene matches: 1. Germline CDR1 reads SGHTA; CDR2 reads FQGNSA. TCRdb fed the 5' RACE reads into MiXCR, producing one record per CDR3 protein. The data contain 98,000 or so distinct CDR3 sequences, about 18% of them singletons. The chain is built from TRBV7-2 and TRBJ2-7; 11 nucleotides match TRBD1. Sequenced sample: PBMCs or a T cell subset sorted from them (not recorded which). This receptor was taken from a man aged 18 to 35 who had mild COVID-19 (a few samples of this study predate the infection). Cell type and time point are not known. CDR3 DNA sequence: TGTGCCAGCAGCTTTGGGACAGGGGGCTACGAGCAGTACGTC. Residues: CASSFGTGGYEQYV.